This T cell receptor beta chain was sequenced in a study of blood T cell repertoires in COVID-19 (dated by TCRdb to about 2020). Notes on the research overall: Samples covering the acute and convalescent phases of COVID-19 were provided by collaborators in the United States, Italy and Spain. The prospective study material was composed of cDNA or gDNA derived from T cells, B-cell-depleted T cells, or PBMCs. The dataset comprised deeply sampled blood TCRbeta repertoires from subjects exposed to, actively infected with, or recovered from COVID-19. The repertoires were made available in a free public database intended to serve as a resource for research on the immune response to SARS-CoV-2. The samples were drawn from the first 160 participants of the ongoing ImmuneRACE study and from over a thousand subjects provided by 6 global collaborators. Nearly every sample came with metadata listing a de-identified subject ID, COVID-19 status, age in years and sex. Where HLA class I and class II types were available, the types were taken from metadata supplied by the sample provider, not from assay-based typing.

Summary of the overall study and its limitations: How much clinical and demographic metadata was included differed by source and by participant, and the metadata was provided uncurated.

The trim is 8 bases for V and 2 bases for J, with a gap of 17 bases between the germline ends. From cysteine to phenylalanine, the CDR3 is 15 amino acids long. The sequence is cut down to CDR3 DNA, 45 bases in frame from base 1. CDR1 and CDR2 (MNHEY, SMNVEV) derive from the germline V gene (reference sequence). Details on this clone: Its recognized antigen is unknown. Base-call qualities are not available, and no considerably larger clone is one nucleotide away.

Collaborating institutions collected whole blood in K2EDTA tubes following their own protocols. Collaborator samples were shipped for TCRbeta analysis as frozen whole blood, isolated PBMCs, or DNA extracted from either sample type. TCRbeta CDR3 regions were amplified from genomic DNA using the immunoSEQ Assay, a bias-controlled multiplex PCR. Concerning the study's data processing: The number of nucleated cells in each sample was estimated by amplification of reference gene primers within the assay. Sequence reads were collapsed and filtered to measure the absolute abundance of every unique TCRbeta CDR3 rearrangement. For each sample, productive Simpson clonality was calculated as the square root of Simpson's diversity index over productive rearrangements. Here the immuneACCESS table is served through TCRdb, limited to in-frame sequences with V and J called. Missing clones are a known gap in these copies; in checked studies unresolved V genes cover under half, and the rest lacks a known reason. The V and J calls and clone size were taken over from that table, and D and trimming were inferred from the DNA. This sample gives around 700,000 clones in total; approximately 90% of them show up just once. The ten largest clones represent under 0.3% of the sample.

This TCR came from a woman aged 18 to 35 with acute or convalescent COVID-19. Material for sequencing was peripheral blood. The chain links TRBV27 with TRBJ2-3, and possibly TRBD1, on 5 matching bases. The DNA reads TGTGCCAGCTCCGACGACAGCTTTTTCACAGATACGCAGTATTTT. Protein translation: CASSDDSFFTDTQYF.